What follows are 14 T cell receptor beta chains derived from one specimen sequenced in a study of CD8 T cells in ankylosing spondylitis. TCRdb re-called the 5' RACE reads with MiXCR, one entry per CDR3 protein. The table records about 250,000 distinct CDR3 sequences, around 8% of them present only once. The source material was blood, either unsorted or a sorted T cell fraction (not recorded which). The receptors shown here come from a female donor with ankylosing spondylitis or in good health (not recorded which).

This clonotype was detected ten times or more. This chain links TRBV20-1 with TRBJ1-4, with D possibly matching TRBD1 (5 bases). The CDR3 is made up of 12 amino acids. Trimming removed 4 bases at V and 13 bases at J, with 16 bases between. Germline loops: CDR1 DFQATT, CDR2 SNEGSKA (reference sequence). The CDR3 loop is CSAMMGVRRLFF. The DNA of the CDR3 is TGCAGTGCTATGATGGGGGTTCGAAGACTGTTTTTT.

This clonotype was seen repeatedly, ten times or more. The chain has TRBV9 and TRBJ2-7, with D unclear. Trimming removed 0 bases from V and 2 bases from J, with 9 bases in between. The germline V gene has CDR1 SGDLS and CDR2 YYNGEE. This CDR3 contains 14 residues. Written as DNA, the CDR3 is TGTGCCAGCAGCGTAGGGTCACAGACCTACGAGCAGTACTTC. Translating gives CASSVGSQTYEQYF.

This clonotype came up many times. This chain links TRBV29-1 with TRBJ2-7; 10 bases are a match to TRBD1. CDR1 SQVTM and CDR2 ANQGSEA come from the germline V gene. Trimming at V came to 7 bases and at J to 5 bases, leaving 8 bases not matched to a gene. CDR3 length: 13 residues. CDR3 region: CSASDRGGNEQYF. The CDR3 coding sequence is TGCAGCGCATCGGACAGGGGGGGTAACGAGCAGTACTTC.

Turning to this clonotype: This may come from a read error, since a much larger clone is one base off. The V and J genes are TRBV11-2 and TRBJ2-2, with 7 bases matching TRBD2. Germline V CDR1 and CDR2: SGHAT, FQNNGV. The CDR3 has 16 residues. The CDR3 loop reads CASSLGLAANTAELFF. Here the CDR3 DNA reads TGTGCCAGCAGCTTAGGACTAGCTGCCAACACCGCGGAGCTGTTTTTT.

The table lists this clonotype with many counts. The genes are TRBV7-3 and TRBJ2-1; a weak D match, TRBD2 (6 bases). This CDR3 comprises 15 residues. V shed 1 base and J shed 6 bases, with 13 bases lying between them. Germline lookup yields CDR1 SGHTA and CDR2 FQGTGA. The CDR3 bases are TGTGCCAGCAGCTTAAACGGGAGAAATCCCAATGAGCAGTTCTTC. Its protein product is CASSLNGRNPNEQFF. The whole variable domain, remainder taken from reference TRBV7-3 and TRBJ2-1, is GAGVSQTPSNKVTEKGKYVELRCDPISGHTALYWYRQSLGQGPEFLIYFQGTGAADDSGLPNDRFFAVRPEGSVSTLKIQRTERGDSAVYLCASSLNGRNPNEQFFGPGTRLTVL.

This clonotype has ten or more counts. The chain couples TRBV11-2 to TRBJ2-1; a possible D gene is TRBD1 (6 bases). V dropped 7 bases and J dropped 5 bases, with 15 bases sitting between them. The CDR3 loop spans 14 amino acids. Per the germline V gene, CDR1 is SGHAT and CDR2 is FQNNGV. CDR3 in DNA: TGTGCCAGCACCACCCCCGGACAGCACAATGAGCAGTTCTTC. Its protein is CASTTPGQHNEQFF.

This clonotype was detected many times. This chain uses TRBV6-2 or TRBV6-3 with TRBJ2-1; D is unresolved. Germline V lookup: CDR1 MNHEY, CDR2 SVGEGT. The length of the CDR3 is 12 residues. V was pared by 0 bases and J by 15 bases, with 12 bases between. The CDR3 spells CASSYSSSPRFF. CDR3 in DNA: TGTGCCAGCAGTTACTCGTCAAGTCCGCGGTTCTTC.

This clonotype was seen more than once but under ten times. The CDR3, as DNA: TGTGCCAGTAGTACCCAGGGCGCAGGACACTATGGCTACACCTTC. Encoded protein: CASSTQGAGHYGYTF. The chain is built from TRBV19 and TRBJ1-2; D possibly corresponds to TRBD1 (5 bases). The length of the CDR3 is 15 residues. Germline V CDR1 and CDR2: LNHDA, SQIVND (reference sequence). The V gene lost 4 bases and the J gene lost 3 bases, with 15 bases spanning the gap.

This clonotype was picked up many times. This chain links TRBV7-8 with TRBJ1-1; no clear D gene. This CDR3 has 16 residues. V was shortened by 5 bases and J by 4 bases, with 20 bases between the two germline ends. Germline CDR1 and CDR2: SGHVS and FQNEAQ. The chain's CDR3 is CASSPRSRVSGTEAFF. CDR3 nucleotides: TGTGCCAGCAGCCCACGATCGAGGGTGTCAGGCACTGAAGCTTTCTTT.

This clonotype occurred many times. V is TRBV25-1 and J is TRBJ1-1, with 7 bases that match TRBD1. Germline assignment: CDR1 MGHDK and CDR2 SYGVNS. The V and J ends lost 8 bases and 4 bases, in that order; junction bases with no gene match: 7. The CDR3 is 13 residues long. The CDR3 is CASRQGWVTEAFF. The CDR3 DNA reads TGTGCCAGCCGACAGGGCTGGGTCACTGAAGCTTTCTTT.

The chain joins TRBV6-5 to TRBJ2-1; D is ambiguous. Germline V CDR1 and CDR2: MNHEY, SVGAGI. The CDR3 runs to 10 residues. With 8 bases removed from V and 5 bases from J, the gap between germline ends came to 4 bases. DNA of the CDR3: TGTGCCAGCGGAAACAATGAGCAGTTCTTC. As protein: CASGNNEQFF.

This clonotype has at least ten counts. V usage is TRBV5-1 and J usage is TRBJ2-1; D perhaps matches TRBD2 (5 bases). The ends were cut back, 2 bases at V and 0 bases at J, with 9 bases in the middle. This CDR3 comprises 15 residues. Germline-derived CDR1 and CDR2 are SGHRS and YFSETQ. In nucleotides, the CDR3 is TGCGCCAGCAGCTTCAGTACTAGCTCCTACAATGAGCAGTTCTTC. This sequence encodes CASSFSTSSYNEQFF. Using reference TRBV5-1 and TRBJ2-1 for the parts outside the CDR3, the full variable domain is KAGVTQTPRYLIKTRGQQVTLSCSPISGHRSVSWYQQTPGQGLQFLFEYFSETQRNKGNFPGRFSGRQFSNSRSEMNVSTLELGDSALYLCASSFSTSSYNEQFFGPGTRLTVL.

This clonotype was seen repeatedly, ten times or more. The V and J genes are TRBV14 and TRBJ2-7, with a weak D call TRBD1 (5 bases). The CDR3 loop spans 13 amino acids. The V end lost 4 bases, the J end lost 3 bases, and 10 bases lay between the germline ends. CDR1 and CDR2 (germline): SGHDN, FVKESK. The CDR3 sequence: CASSPRGHYEQYF. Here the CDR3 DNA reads TGTGCCAGCAGCCCTAGGGGTCACTACGAGCAGTACTTC.

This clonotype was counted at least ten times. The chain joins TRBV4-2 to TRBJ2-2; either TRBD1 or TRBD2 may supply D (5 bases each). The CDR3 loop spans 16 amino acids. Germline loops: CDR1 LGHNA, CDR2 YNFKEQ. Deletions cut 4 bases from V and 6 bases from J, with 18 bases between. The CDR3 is CASSRRGRGAAGELFF. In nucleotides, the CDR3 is TGTGCCAGCAGCCGAAGGGGTCGAGGGGCGGCCGGGGAGCTGTTTTTT.